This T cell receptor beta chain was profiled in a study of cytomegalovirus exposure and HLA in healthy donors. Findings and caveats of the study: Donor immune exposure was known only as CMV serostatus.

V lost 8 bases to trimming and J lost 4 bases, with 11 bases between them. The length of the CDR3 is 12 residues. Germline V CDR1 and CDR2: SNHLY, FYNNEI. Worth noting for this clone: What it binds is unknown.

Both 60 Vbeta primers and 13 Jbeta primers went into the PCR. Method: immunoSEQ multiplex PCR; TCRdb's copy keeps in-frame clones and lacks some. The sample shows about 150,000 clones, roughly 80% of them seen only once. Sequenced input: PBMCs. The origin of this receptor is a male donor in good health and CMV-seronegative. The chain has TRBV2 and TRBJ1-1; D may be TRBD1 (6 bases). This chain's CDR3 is CASHRDGTEAFF. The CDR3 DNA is TGTGCCAGCCACAGGGATGGCACTGAAGCTTTCTTT.